One sample yielded the 10 T cell receptor beta chains listed below, sequenced in a study of blood T cell repertoires in COVID-19. Only in-frame clones appear in the TCRdb table, and some are missing; sequencing was by immunoSEQ multiplex PCR. The data contain 120,000 to 150,000 clones, around four fifths of them singletons. The sequenced sample was peripheral blood. These receptors all stem from a woman aged 40 to 50 with active or convalescent COVID-19.

The chain joins TRBV27 to TRBJ2-7; 7 bases are shared with TRBD1. Germline V gives CDR1 MNHEY, CDR2 SMNVEV (reference sequence). The CDR3 consists of 17 residues. The V gene end was trimmed by 3 bases and the J gene end by 3 bases; junction bases not matched to a gene: 14. In DNA, the CDR3 is TGTGCCAGCAGTTTCAAGGTAGTAGGGACAGAAGACTACGAGCAGTACTTC. Amino acids: CASSFKVVGTEDYEQYF.

This clone was counted once. The chain joins TRBV27 to TRBJ2-7; possible D gene TRBD2, 6 bases. V lost 6 bases and J lost 5, with 17 bases in between. Germline CDR1 and CDR2: MNHEY and SMNVEV (reference sequence). The CDR3 consists of 14 residues. CDR3 DNA: TGTGCCAGCAGACCCCGCGGGGAACGGAACGAGCAGTACTTC. This encodes CASRPRGERNEQYF.

V usage is TRBV18 and J usage is TRBJ1-1, with D possibly matching TRBD1 (5 bases). The CDR3 has 14 residues. The germline V gene encodes CDR1 KGHSH and CDR2 LQKENI. V was cut by 3 bases and J by 1 base, with 9 bases left in between. In nucleotides, the CDR3 is TGTGCCAGCTCACCTACGACAGCGAACACTGAAGCTTTCTTT. Protein: CASSPTTANTEAFF.

The chain couples TRBV28 to TRBJ1-2, with 8 positions matching TRBD1. Germline assignment: CDR1 MDHEN and CDR2 SYDVKM. This CDR3 region has 14 residues. V shed 2 bases and J 7 bases; nucleotides not matched to a gene: 6. CDR3 DNA: TGTGCCAGCAGTTTAAACCCCGGACAGGGTGGCTACACCTTC. It specifies CASSLNPGQGGYTF.

The genes are TRBV6-2 or TRBV6-3 and TRBJ1-1; D not resolved. V was trimmed by 2 bases and J by 1 base, leaving 8 bases between them. Looked up from germline, CDR1 is MNHEY and CDR2 is SVGEGT. The CDR3 runs 14 residues. The DNA for the CDR3 is TGTGCCAGCAGTTACCTTTCGGGGAACACTGAAGCTTTCTTT. Translated, it gives CASSYLSGNTEAFF.

The chain carries TRBV11-2 and TRBJ1-4; D is unresolved. Germline loops: CDR1 SGHAT, CDR2 FQNNGV. The V end lost 5 bases, the J end lost 3 bases, and 13 bases lay between the germline ends. This CDR3 has 15 residues. CDR3 coding DNA: TGTGCCAGCAGCCTTTCTGGAGGATCTAATGAAAAACTGTTTTTT. It translates to CASSLSGGSNEKLFF.

This sequence joins TRBV7-9 and TRBJ1-4; D is unclear. This CDR3 is 15 amino acids long. Deletions cut 5 bases from V and 5 bases from J, with 15 bases between. Germline CDR1 and CDR2: SEHNR and FQNEAQ (reference sequence). In DNA, the CDR3 is TGTGCCAGCAGCCCCAATTCCGGGAGGAATGAAAAACTGTTTTTT. Its translation is CASSPNSGRNEKLFF.

The chain carries TRBV11-3 and TRBJ2-3, with D perhaps TRBD2 (6 bases). Germline V CDR1 and CDR2: SGHNT, YENEEA. The CDR3 is 14 residues long. V lost 1 base and J 1 base, leaving 6 bases between the germline ends. CDR3 amino acids: CASSLGLGTDTQYF. CDR3 in DNA: TGTGCCAGCAGCTTAGGACTAGGCACAGATACGCAGTATTTT.

The chain is built from TRBV7-9 and TRBJ1-3, with 8 bases fitting TRBD1. V lost 4 bases, J lost 0 bases, and 5 bases stayed unmatched. CDR3 length equals 16 residues. Germline V gene lookup returns CDR1 SEHNR and CDR2 FQNEAQ (reference sequence). The CDR3 sequence is CASSWTGQVSGNTIYF. CDR3 nucleotides: TGTGCCAGCAGCTGGACGGGACAGGTCTCTGGAAACACCATATATTTT. Variable domain in full (rest from reference TRBV7-9 and TRBJ1-3): DTGVSQNPRHKITKRGQNVTFRCDPISEHNRLYWYRQTLGQGPEFLTYFQNEAQLEKSRLLSDRFSAERPKGSFSTLEIQRTEQGDSAMYLCASSWTGQVSGNTIYFGEGSWLTVV.

This clone was recorded a few times. The chain recombines TRBV5-6 with TRBJ1-6, with 9 bases aligning to TRBD1. Trimming at V came to 5 bases and at J to 9 bases, leaving 6 bases not matched to a gene. This CDR3 spans 14 amino acids. CDR1 SGHDT and CDR2 YYEEEE come from the germline V gene. CDR3 DNA: TGTGCCAGCAGGCTCGGGACAGGGCCTTCACCCCTCCACTTT. This sequence encodes CASRLGTGPSPLHF.